Below, 14 T cell receptor beta chains from the same sample are listed, as sequenced in a study of T cell repertoires in cytomegalovirus infection. TCRdb processed the reads anew with MiXCR; each CDR3 protein has one entry. In the table there are around 320,000 distinct CDR3 sequences, over 7.5% of which are singletons. The sequencing sample was made of PBMCs. These receptors originate from a human donor in good health (CMV status not recorded). Some clones in this sample may be carry-over from other donors' samples.

The chain couples TRBV4-3 to TRBJ1-1, with a possible D match to TRBD1 (6 bases). CDR1 is LGHNA, CDR2 YSLEER, per germline. The CDR3 totals 16 residues. Trimming shortened V by 0 bases and J by 1 base, and 12 bases separated the two germline ends. The CDR3 DNA is TGCGCCAGCAGCCAAGATGCAGGGGTCGGGAACACTGAAGCTTTCTTT. Protein sequence: CASSQDAGVGNTEAFF.

The chain employs TRBV7-2 and TRBJ1-4; D ambiguous. V lost 4 bases, J lost 7 bases, and 16 bases lay in between. Germline lookup yields CDR1 SGHTA and CDR2 FQGNSA. The CDR3 runs 15 residues. The CDR3 nucleotides are TGTGCCAGCAGCTCCTTCGGGAGGGTTCCTGAAAAACTGTTTTTT. Residues: CASSSFGRVPEKLFF.

The sample holds many counts of this clonotype. The J gene is TRBJ2-6, the V gene TRBV19, with 9 bases matching TRBD1. Germline lookup yields CDR1 LNHDA and CDR2 SQIVND (reference sequence). Trimming removed 6 bases from V and 0 bases from J; junction bases left unmatched: 15. There are 20 residues in the CDR3. The CDR3 nucleotides read TGTGCCAGTAGGAAAGGGGGTAGGGACAGGGCCTTCTCTGGGGCCAACGTCCTGACTTTC. It yields the protein CASRKGGRDRAFSGANVLTF.

This clonotype was observed many times. The chain uses TRBV7-9 and TRBJ2-3; maybe TRBD1 (6 bases). The CDR3 runs to 16 residues. Germline CDR1 is SEHNR and CDR2 is FQNEAQ (reference sequence). V dropped 2 bases and J dropped 2 bases, with 14 bases sitting between them. Here the CDR3 DNA reads TGTGCCAGCAGCTTACCGACAGGTGGCCACACAGATACGCAGTATTTT. Translation gives CASSLPTGGHTDTQYF.

This clonotype appeared a few times. The chain combines TRBV7-3 with TRBJ1-3; 9 bases map to TRBD1. This CDR3 contains 14 residues. Per the germline V gene, CDR1 is SGHTA and CDR2 is FQGTGA. Trimming removed 5 bases from V and 3 bases from J; junction bases left unmatched: 2. CDR3 sequence reads: CASSTGGFGNTIYF. The CDR3 bases are TGTGCCAGCAGCACAGGGGGCTTTGGAAACACCATATATTTT.

This clonotype was seen a few times. This chain links TRBV24-1 with TRBJ1-5; D gene ambiguous. In germline, CDR1 is KGHDR, CDR2 SFDVKD. This CDR3 has 15 residues. Trimming left V 7 bases short and J 8 bases short, with 20 bases between. The CDR3 loop reads CATRVGLPPGEPQHF. CDR3 sequence (DNA): TGTGCCACCAGGGTGGGCCTCCCTCCCGGCGAGCCCCAGCATTTT.

This clonotype has a count of ten or more. V gene TRBV7-8 combines with J gene TRBJ2-4; 10 nucleotides agree with TRBD2. Per germline, CDR1 SGHVS and CDR2 FQNEAQ. The CDR3 extends over 16 amino acids. The J segment lost 5 bases and the V segment lost 2 bases, leaving 6 bases of the junction unmatched. The CDR3 protein is CASSLLERGGQNIQYF. DNA for the CDR3: TGTGCCAGCAGCTTACTCGAGCGGGGGGGCCAAAACATTCAGTACTTC.

This clonotype was detected ten times or more. The chain links TRBV7-3 to TRBJ2-7; D not certain. V lost 5 bases, J lost 6 bases, and 8 bases lay in between. The V gene's germline CDR1 is SGHTA and CDR2 FQGTGA. The CDR3 consists of 11 residues. For the CDR3, the DNA is TGTGCCAGCAGCGGATCGGGCGAGCAGTACTTC. This codes for CASSGSGEQYF.

This clonotype is termed medium-sized. CDR3 sequence reads: CASSKQTTGTGYNEQFF. The CDR3 DNA follows: TGTGCCAGCAGCAAACAAACTACCGGGACAGGGTACAATGAGCAGTTCTTC. The gene calls are TRBV7-2 and TRBJ2-1; the match to TRBD1 covers 9 bases. The CDR3 is 17 amino acids. V dropped 5 bases and J dropped 4; count of bases not matched to a gene: 12. Germline V lookup: CDR1 SGHTA, CDR2 FQGNSA.

This clonotype has ten or more counts. The chain recombines TRBV6-5 with TRBJ2-5; D possibly corresponds to TRBD2 (7 bases). CDR1 is MNHEY and CDR2 is SVGAGI in the germline V gene. The CDR3 extends over 17 amino acids. The V and J ends lost 2 bases and 6 bases respectively, with 22 bases between them. The CDR3 coding sequence is TGTGCCAGCAGTTACCGAGGGGGGGGCGGGAGTGCGAAGACCCAGTACTTC. It is translated as CASSYRGGGGSAKTQYF.

This clonotype was detected a few times. The chain employs TRBV6-2 or TRBV6-3 and TRBJ2-7, with TRBD2 identical over 10 bases. CDR1 and CDR2 from the germline V gene are MNHEY and SVGEGT. CDR3 length: 14 amino acids. J gave up 5 bases and V 10 bases, and 11 bases lay outside the gene matches. Here the CDR3 reads CAILRSSGSDEQYF. The CDR3, as DNA: TGTGCCATCCTAAGGTCTAGCGGGAGCGACGAGCAGTACTTC.

This clonotype was recorded at least ten times. The rearrangement links TRBV7-2 to TRBJ1-1; the D gene is possibly TRBD1 (6 bases). V lost 5 bases and J lost 9, with 16 bases in between. Germline CDR1 and CDR2: SGHTA and FQGNSA. The CDR3 extends over 13 amino acids. CDR3 nucleotides: TGTGCCAGCAGCCCCAGACAGGCGGATAAAGCTTTCTTT. Its translation: CASSPRQADKAFF.

This clonotype was counted many times. The chain links TRBV7-6 to TRBJ2-1; perhaps TRBD2 as D (6 bases). The CDR3 is 13 residues long. Trimming shortened V by 3 bases and J by 5 bases, and 8 bases separated the two germline ends. CDR1 and CDR2 from the germline V gene are SGHVS and FNYEAQ. The CDR3 loop reads CASSFRLDNEQFF. As DNA, the CDR3 is TGTGCCAGCAGCTTTCGACTAGACAATGAGCAGTTCTTC.

The chain is built from TRBV7-3 and TRBJ2-6, with D perhaps matching TRBD2 (7 bases). Between the trimmed V and J ends, which lost 5 bases and 2 bases, there was a span of 16 bases. Germline V lookup: CDR1 SGHTA, CDR2 FQGTGA. The CDR3 totals 17 residues. The CDR3 sequence: CASSVIGGAPGANVLTF. For the CDR3, the DNA is TGTGCCAGCAGCGTCATAGGGGGGGCGCCTGGGGCCAACGTCCTGACTTTC.